Below are 18 T cell receptor beta chains sequenced from a single sample in a study of T cell repertoires in cytomegalovirus infection. TCRdb itself ran the reads through MiXCR, one entry per CDR3 protein. The sample holds fewer than 250,000 distinct CDR3 sequences, approximately 22% seen once. The sample taken for sequencing was CD8+ T cells from PBMCs. These receptors came from a human donor in good health (CMV status not recorded). Some clones in this sample may be carry-over from other donors' samples.

J is TRBJ2-7 and V is TRBV25-1, with 7 bases matching TRBD1. The CDR3 consists of 13 residues. Germline V gives CDR1 MGHDK, CDR2 SYGVNS. Unmatched junction bases numbered 3, after V lost 2 bases and J lost 5 bases. This chain's CDR3 is CASSELTGDEQYF. CDR3 DNA sequence: TGTGCCAGCAGTGAACTCACAGGGGACGAGCAGTACTTC.

This clonotype was seen many times. The CDR3 sequence is CASSFLAGGPTDTQYF. The CDR3 region has the DNA TGTGCCAGCAGTTTTTTAGCGGGGGGGCCCACAGATACGCAGTATTTT. V is TRBV28 and J is TRBJ2-3, with TRBD2 matching 11 bases. Germline assignment: CDR1 MDHEN and CDR2 SYDVKM. V trimming: 3 bases; J trimming: 2 bases; junction bases outside the gene matches: 4. The CDR3 is made up of 16 amino acids.

In its sample, this clonotype was seen a few times. This chain connects TRBV27 to TRBJ1-1; 8 nucleotides agree with TRBD1. The trim removed 2 bases at V and 4 bases at J, leaving 15 bases unmatched. CDR3 size: 18 residues. Germline V gene data show CDR1 as MNHEY and CDR2 as SMNVEV (reference sequence). The DNA for the CDR3 is TGTGCCAGCAGTTTACGATGGCCAGGGGGCGAGAGTCGCACTGAAGCTTTCTTT. Protein: CASSLRWPGGESRTEAFF.

This clonotype occurred a few times. The rearrangement uses TRBV2 and TRBJ1-5; D is possibly TRBD1 (5 bases). The CDR3 has 15 residues. In germline, CDR1 is SNHLY, CDR2 FYNNEI. V lost 5 bases and J 5 bases, leaving 16 bases between the germline ends. CDR3 sequence reads: CASSYLGGEDQPQHF. The CDR3 bases are TGTGCCAGCAGTTACCTCGGGGGGGAAGATCAGCCCCAGCATTTT.

This clonotype was picked up a small number of times. This rearrangement joins TRBV14 to TRBJ1-6, with 7 positions matching TRBD1. This CDR3 is built from 15 residues. Trimming removed 3 bases from V and 7 bases from J; junction bases left unmatched: 6. Per the germline V gene, CDR1 is SGHDN and CDR2 is FVKESK. In DNA, the CDR3 is TGTGCCAGCAGCCACCGGGACAGCGAAAATTCACCCCTCCACTTT. It encodes CASSHRDSENSPLHF. The variable domain in full, completed from reference TRBV14 and TRBJ1-6, reads EAGVTQFPSHSVIEKGQTVTLRCDPISGHDNLYWYRRVMGKEIKFLLHFVKESKQDESGMPNNRFLAERTGGTYSTLKVQPAELEDSGVYFCASSHRDSENSPLHFGNGTRLTVT.

This clonotype was seen a few times. This chain joins TRBV5-5 and TRBJ2-7; the match to TRBD1 covers 7 bases. Germline V gene data show CDR1 as SGHKS and CDR2 as YYEKEE (reference sequence). With 4 bases clipped from V and 0 bases from J, the junction kept 7 bases outside the gene matches. This CDR3 has 15 amino acids. The CDR3 here is CASSLDRSLSYEQYF. CDR3 in DNA: TGTGCCAGCAGCCTGGACAGGTCCCTCTCCTACGAGCAGTACTTC.

This clonotype was found a few times. V gene TRBV2 combines with J gene TRBJ1-2; D remains ambiguous. The V end lost 1 base, the J end lost 0 bases, and 9 bases lay between the germline ends. CDR3 length equals 15 residues. CDR1 is SNHLY, CDR2 FYNNEI, per germline. In DNA form, the CDR3 reads TGTGCCAGCAGTGAAGACCGTACCCCTAACTATGGCTACACCTTC. This translates into CASSEDRTPNYGYTF.

Concerning this clonotype itself: A much larger clonotype is one base distant, so this may be a read error. The J gene is TRBJ1-5, the V gene TRBV7-2, with D unresolved. The CDR3 sequence is 15 residues long. Germline CDR1 reads SGHTA; CDR2 reads FQGNSA. The V gene lost 0 bases and the J gene lost 2 bases, with 8 bases spanning the gap. The DNA of the CDR3 is TGTGCCAGCAGCTTAGCAGGGTTCTGCAATCAGCCCCAGCATTTT. Its protein product is CASSLAGFCNQPQHF.

This clonotype was recorded a few times. This chain joins TRBV4-1 and TRBJ2-1, with 9 bases that match TRBD2. The V and J ends lost 1 base and 8 bases, in that order; junction bases with no gene match: 9. This CDR3 has 16 amino acids. The germline V gene encodes CDR1 MGHRA and CDR2 YSYEKL. The CDR3 nucleotides read TGCGCCAGCAGCCAAGGGTCGGCAGCGGGGGGATATGAGCAGTTCTTC. Its translation is CASSQGSAAGGYEQFF.

The chain couples TRBV28 to TRBJ1-1; D gene uncertain. CDR3 length: 13 amino acids. Germline V lookup: CDR1 MDHEN, CDR2 SYDVKM. Between the trimmed V and J ends, which lost 4 bases and 1 base, there was a span of 7 bases. This CDR3 reads CASSYISNTEAFF. The CDR3 DNA reads TGTGCCAGCAGTTATATTTCGAACACTGAAGCTTTCTTT.

This clonotype was detected a few times. The gene calls are TRBV28 and TRBJ2-7; 8 nucleotides line up with TRBD2. CDR1 is MDHEN, CDR2 SYDVKM, per germline. Trimming removed 2 bases from V and 4 bases from J; junction bases left unmatched: 4. This CDR3 region has 14 residues. CDR3 DNA sequence: TGTGCCAGCAGTTTACGCGGGGGGTTGTACGAGCAGTACTTC. It yields the protein CASSLRGGLYEQYF.

This clonotype was seen a few times. The chain uses TRBV27 and TRBJ2-7; no firm D call. CDR1 and CDR2 (germline): MNHEY, SMNVEV (reference sequence). The CDR3 has 14 amino acids. The V and J ends lost 3 bases and 0 bases respectively, with 9 bases between them. CDR3 region: CASSFGYGSYEQYF. The DNA of the CDR3 is TGTGCCAGCAGTTTCGGATACGGCTCCTACGAGCAGTACTTC.

The J gene is TRBJ2-5, the V gene TRBV3-1, with 11 bases matching TRBD2. This CDR3 has 17 residues. In germline, CDR1 is LGHDT, CDR2 YNNKEL (reference sequence). The ends lost 4 bases at V and 1 base at J; junction bases unmatched: 8. The CDR3 region is CASSRRTSGGLQETQYF. CDR3 bases: TGTGCCAGCAGCCGCCGTACTAGCGGGGGACTCCAAGAGACCCAGTACTTC.

The chain links TRBV28 to TRBJ1-4; the match to TRBD1 covers 8 bases. This CDR3 contains 15 residues. J lost 6 bases, V lost 5 bases, and 8 bases had no gene match. CDR1 MDHEN and CDR2 SYDVKM come from the germline V gene. The CDR3 loop reads CASSGNRGTYEKLFF. The CDR3 DNA follows: TGTGCCAGCAGTGGCAACAGGGGGACTTATGAAAAACTGTTTTTT.

In this sample, this clonotype turned up a few times. V usage is TRBV15 and J usage is TRBJ1-1; D remains unclear. The length of the CDR3 is 14 residues. V lost 1 base, J lost 6 bases, and 12 bases lay in between. Germline CDR1 reads LNHNV; CDR2 reads YYDKDF (reference sequence). Here the CDR3 reads CATSRGYGVSEAFF. The DNA of the CDR3 is TGTGCCACCAGCAGAGGGTACGGGGTGTCTGAAGCTTTCTTT.

In its sample, this clonotype was seen many times. The chain couples TRBV6-1 to TRBJ1-1; TRBD1 might be the D (6 bases). The CDR3 runs to 15 residues. V was trimmed by 5 bases and J by 3 bases, leaving 16 bases between them. Germline V gene data show CDR1 as MNHNS and CDR2 as SASEGT. CDR3 DNA: TGTGCCAGCAGTCTCCGAGGGGGGGCGGACACTGAAGCTTTCTTT. Translated: CASSLRGGADTEAFF.

A few counts support this clonotype. V is TRBV5-5 and J is TRBJ2-3; a weak D match, TRBD2 (5 bases). V lost 7 bases and J lost 1, with 13 bases in between. Germline CDR1 SGHKS, CDR2 YYEKEE (reference sequence). The CDR3 totals 14 residues. CDR3 loop: CASHGFSGTDTQYF. As DNA, the CDR3 is TGTGCCAGCCATGGGTTTAGCGGCACAGATACGCAGTATTTT.

The chain joins TRBV7-2 to TRBJ1-5; no clear D gene. The J call is uncertain, as TRBJ2-3 better fits the DNA end. This CDR3 is 15 amino acids long. The germline CDR1 and CDR2 sequences are SGHTA and FQGNSA. As DNA, the CDR3 is TGTGCCAGCAGCTTGAATAGAGGTAGCAATCAGCCCCAGTATTTT. It codes for CASSLNRGSNQPQYF.